This is a list of T cell receptor beta chains from one sample in a study of shared clonotypes between healthy human individuals. The assay was immunoSEQ multiplex PCR, and TCRdb's table has in-frame clones only and misses some. The table lists roughly 1,800,000 clones, about 94% of them singletons. Sequences were obtained from naive CD8+ T cells sorted from blood. Receptors were obtained from a man younger than 35 in good health. Each CDR3 is given with its conserved first and last residue. The D gene is left open where the match is weak. Only part of the rows carry a size: once, few, many, or a class if the clone is expanded.

clone size: .; V gene: TRBV29-1; D gene: TRBD2; J gene: TRBJ2-1; CDR3 protein: CSIWTSGSEQFF; CDR3 DNA: TGCAGCATATGGACTAGCGGGTCTGAGCAGTTCTTC
clone size: .; V gene: TRBV6-6; D gene: .; J gene: TRBJ1-2; CDR3 protein: CASSSSTVIANYGYTF; CDR3 DNA: TGTGCCAGCAGTTCCTCCACTGTGATAGCTAACTATGGCTACACCTTC
clone size: once; V gene: TRBV15; D gene: .; J gene: TRBJ2-2; CDR3 protein: CATSILSNTGELFF; CDR3 DNA: TGTGCCACCAGCATACTTTCAAACACCGGGGAGCTGTTTTTT
clone size: .; V gene: TRBV6-5; D gene: TRBD1; J gene: TRBJ2-1; CDR3 protein: CASSYAAGGLYNEQFF; CDR3 DNA: TGTGCCAGCAGTTACGCCGCAGGGGGCCTCTACAATGAGCAGTTCTTC
clone size: .; V gene: TRBV5-6; D gene: .; J gene: TRBJ1-2; CDR3 protein: CASSLGGDVYGYTF; CDR3 DNA: TGTGCCAGCAGCTTGGGAGGGGATGTCTATGGCTACACCTTC
clone size: .; V gene: TRBV27; D gene: TRBD1; J gene: TRBJ1-1; CDR3 protein: CASSPYSGQVRAFF; CDR3 DNA: TGTGCCAGCAGTCCCTATTCAGGACAGGTTCGAGCTTTCTTT
clone size: .; V gene: TRBV2; D gene: TRBD1; J gene: TRBJ2-7; CDR3 protein: CATLGTGTSEQYF; CDR3 DNA: TGTGCCACCCTGGGGACAGGGACAAGTGAGCAGTACTTC
clone size: .; V gene: TRBV1; D gene: .; J gene: TRBJ1-1; CDR3 protein: CTSSQESGRELVAFF; CDR3 DNA: TGCACCAGCAGCCAAGAATCCGGCAGGGAGCTGGTAGCTTTCTTT
clone size: .; V gene: TRBV27; D gene: .; J gene: TRBJ2-7; CDR3 protein: CASSPISLAAEQYF; CDR3 DNA: TGTGCCAGCAGTCCAATCAGCTTAGCGGCCGAGCAGTACTTC
clone size: .; V gene: TRBV6-4; D gene: TRBD2; J gene: TRBJ2-2; CDR3 protein: CASSNGLAGVGTGELFF; CDR3 DNA: TGTGCCAGCAGTAACGGGCTAGCGGGAGTCGGAACCGGGGAGCTGTTTTTT
clone size: .; V gene: TRBV6-6; D gene: .; J gene: TRBJ1-2; CDR3 protein: CASSYLSESGGYTF; CDR3 DNA: TGTGCCAGCAGTTATTTGAGCGAATCGGGGGGCTACACCTTC
clone size: .; V gene: TRBV28; D gene: TRBD1; J gene: TRBJ1-5; CDR3 protein: CASSTWTGDQPQHF; CDR3 DNA: TGTGCCAGCAGTACTTGGACAGGGGATCAGCCCCAGCATTTT
clone size: once; V gene: TRBV27; D gene: .; J gene: TRBJ1-3; CDR3 protein: CASSLSGTSGNTIYF; CDR3 DNA: TGTGCCAGCAGTCTCTCAGGAACCTCTGGAAACACCATATATTTT